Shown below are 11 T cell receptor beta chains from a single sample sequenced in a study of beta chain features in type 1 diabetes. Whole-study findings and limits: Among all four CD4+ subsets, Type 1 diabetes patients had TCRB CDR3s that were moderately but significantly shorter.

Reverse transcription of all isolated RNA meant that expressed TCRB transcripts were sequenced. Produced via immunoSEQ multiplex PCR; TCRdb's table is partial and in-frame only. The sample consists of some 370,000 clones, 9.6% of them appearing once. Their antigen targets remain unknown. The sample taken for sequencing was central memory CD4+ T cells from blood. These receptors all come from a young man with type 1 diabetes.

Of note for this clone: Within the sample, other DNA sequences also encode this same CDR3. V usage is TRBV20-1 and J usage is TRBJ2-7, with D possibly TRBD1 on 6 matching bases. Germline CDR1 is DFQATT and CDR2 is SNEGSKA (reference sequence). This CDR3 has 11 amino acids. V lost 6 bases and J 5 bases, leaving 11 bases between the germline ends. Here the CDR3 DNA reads TGCAGTGCGCCCAGGGGTGACGAGCAGTACTTC. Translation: CSAPRGDEQYF.

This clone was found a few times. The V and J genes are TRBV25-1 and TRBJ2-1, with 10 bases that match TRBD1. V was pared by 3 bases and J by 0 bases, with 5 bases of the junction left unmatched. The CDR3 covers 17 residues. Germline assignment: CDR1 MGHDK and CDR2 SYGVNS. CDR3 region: CASSDSRDRGSYNEQFF. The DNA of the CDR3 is TGTGCCAGCAGTGATTCCAGGGACAGGGGCTCCTACAATGAGCAGTTCTTC. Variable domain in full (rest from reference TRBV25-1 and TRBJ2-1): EADIYQTPRYLVIGTGKKITLECSQTMGHDKMYWYQQDPGMELHLIHYSYGVNSTEKGDLSSESTVSRIRTEHFPLTLESARPSHTSQYLCASSDSRDRGSYNEQFFGPGTRLTVL.

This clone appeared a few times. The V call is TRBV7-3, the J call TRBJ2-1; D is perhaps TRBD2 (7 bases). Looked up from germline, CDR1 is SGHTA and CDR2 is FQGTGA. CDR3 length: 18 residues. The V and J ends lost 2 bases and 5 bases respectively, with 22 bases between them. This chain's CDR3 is CASSLDQGGSGHDNEQFF. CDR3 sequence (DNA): TGTGCCAGCAGCTTAGATCAAGGGGGTAGCGGGCATGACAATGAGCAGTTCTTC.

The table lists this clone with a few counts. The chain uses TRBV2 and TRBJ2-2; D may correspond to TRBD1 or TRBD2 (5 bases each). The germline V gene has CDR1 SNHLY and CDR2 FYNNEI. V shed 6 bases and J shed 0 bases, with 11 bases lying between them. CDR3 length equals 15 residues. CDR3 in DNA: TGTGCCAGCAGAAGGGGACCAACGAACACCGGGGAGCTGTTTTTT. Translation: CASRRGPTNTGELFF. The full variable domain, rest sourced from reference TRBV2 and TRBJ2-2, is EPEVTQTPSHQVTQMGQEVILRCVPISNHLYFYWYRQILGQKVEFLVSFYNNEISEKSEIFDDQFSVERPDGSNFTLKIRSTKLEDSAMYFCASRRGPTNTGELFFGEGSRLTVL.

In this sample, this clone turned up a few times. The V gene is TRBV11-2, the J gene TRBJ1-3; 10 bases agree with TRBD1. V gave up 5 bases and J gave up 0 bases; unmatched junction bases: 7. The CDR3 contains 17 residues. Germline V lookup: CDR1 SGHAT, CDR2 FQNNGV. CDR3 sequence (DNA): TGTGCCAGCAGCCCCTCGACAGGGGGCCACTCTGGAAACACCATATATTTT. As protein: CASSPSTGGHSGNTIYF.

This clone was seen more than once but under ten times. CDR3 sequence reads: CASRRDRVEEQYF. CDR3 nucleotides: TGTGCCAGCAGGCGGGACAGGGTCGAGGAGCAGTACTTC. The chain joins TRBV6-6 to TRBJ2-7; 9 nucleotides align to TRBD1. The J segment lost 7 bases and the V segment lost 6 bases, leaving 7 bases of the junction unmatched. CDR3 size: 13 residues. Looked up from germline, CDR1 is MNHNY and CDR2 is SVGAGI (reference sequence).

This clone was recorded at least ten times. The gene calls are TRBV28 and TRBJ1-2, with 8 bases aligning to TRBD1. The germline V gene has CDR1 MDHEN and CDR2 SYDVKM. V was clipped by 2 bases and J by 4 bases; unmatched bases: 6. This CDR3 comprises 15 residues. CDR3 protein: CASSLQSGGSYGYTF. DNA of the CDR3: TGTGCCAGCAGTTTACAGTCAGGGGGCAGCTATGGCTACACCTTC.

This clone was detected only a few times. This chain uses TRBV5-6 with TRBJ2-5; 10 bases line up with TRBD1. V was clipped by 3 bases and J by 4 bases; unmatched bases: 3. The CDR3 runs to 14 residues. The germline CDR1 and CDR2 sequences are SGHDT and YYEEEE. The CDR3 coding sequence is TGTGCCAGCAGCTCCTGGGACAGGGGAGAGACCCAGTACTTC. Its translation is CASSSWDRGETQYF. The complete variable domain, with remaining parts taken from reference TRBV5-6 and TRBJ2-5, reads DAGVTQSPTHLIKTRGQQVTLRCSPKSGHDTVSWYQQALGQGPQFIFQYYEEEERQRGNFPDRFSGHQFPNYSSELNVNALLLGDSALYLCASSSWDRGETQYFGPGTRLLVL.

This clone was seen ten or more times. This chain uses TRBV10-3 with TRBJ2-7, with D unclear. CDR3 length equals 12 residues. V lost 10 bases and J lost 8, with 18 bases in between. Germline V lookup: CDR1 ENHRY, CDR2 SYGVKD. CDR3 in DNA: TGTGCCACCAGCCCCGGCAGAGAAAAGCAGTACTTC. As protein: CATSPGREKQYF.

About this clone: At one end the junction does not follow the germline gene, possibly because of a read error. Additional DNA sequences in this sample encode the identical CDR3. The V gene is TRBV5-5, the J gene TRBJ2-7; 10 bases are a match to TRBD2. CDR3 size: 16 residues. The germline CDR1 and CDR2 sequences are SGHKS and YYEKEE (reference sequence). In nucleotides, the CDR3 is TGTGCCAGCAGGGCCCGACTAGCGGGCCTCTCCTACGAGCAATACTTC. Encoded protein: CASRARLAGLSYEQYF.

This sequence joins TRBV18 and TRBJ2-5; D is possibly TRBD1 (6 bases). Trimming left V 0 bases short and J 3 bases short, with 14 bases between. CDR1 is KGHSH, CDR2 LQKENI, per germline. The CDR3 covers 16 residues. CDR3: CASSPPTGGQKETQYF. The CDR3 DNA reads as TGTGCCAGCTCACCACCGACCGGTGGACAGAAAGAGACCCAGTACTTC.